One and the same sample provided the 15 T cell receptor beta chains below, sequenced in a study of PD-1 blockade in classical Hodgkin lymphoma (dated by TCRdb to the early 2020s). The library was prepared using the immunoSEQ multiplex PCR assay. This is the immuneACCESS table as TCRdb keeps it, with only in-frame sequences that have V and J called. A part of the clones is gone; compared with another copy, unresolved V genes explain less than half, and the rest is unexplained. Counted in this sample were some 24,000 clones; 80% of them appeared once. The biggest ten clones account for roughly 6.7% of the sample. This specimen's time point label, per the study, means: cycle 1 day 1 (C1D1), immediately before nivolumab initiation. Every trial patient had relapsed following autologous stem cell transplantation, and prior brentuximab vedotin exposure was what differed among cohorts A, B and C. This material consisted of peripheral blood mononuclear cells (PBMCs), taken at baseline. These TCRs come from a human donor with classical Hodgkin lymphoma.

This chain connects TRBV6-5 to TRBJ1-2; maybe TRBD1 (5 bases). V lost 6 bases and J 6 bases, leaving 17 bases between the germline ends. This CDR3 is 14 amino acids long. Germline V CDR1 and CDR2: MNHEY, SVGAGI. CDR3 nucleotide sequence: TGTGCCAGCAGGTACCCGTGGGGGACGGATGGCTACACCTTC. Its protein is CASRYPWGTDGYTF.

The CDR3 protein is CASSRDRGRSPLHF. Written as DNA, the CDR3 is TGTGCCAGCAGTCGTGACAGGGGGCGGTCACCCCTCCACTTT. The genes are TRBV6-5 and TRBJ1-6, with 10 bases matching TRBD1. The CDR3 spans 14 residues. Germline V gene data show CDR1 as MNHEY and CDR2 as SVGAGI. V was pared by 5 bases and J by 10 bases, with 5 bases of the junction left unmatched.

The CDR3 sequence: CASSLVETGTGNEKLFF. CDR3 nucleotide sequence: TGTGCCAGCAGCTTGGTGGAGACCGGGACAGGGAACGAAAAACTGTTTTTT. V and J are TRBV5-5 and TRBJ1-4; 9 bases align to TRBD1. Germline CDR1 is SGHKS and CDR2 is YYEKEE (reference sequence). J was trimmed by 8 bases and V by 0 bases; bases with no gene match: 11. This CDR3 spans 17 amino acids. Together with reference TRBV5-5 and TRBJ1-4, the CDR3 gives the full variable domain: DAGVTQSPTHLIKTRGQQVTLRCSPISGHKSVSWYQQVLGQGPQFIFQYYEKEERGRGNFPDRFSARQFPNYSSELNVNALLLGDSALYLCASSLVETGTGNEKLFFGSGTQLSVL.

V is TRBV18 and J is TRBJ2-5; a weak D match, TRBD1 (5 bases). CDR1 is KGHSH, CDR2 LQKENI, per germline. V lost 3 bases and J lost 2, with 16 bases in between. This CDR3 has 16 amino acids. Here the CDR3 reads CASSPSIQVRQETQYF. As DNA, the CDR3 is TGTGCCAGCTCACCCTCTATACAGGTCCGACAAGAGACCCAGTACTTC.

This chain links TRBV13 with TRBJ2-5, with 8 nucleotides matching TRBD2. Germline V gene sequence: CDR1 PRHDT, CDR2 FYEKMQ (reference sequence). Trimming cost V 5 bases and J 5 bases; bases outside gene matches: 10. CDR3 length: 15 residues. CDR3 loop: CASSRSSGRVETQYF. DNA for the CDR3: TGTGCCAGCAGCCGAAGCTCCGGGAGGGTGGAGACCCAGTACTTC.

The chain's CDR3 is CASRVQGAGEQYF. CDR3 bases: TGTGCCAGCAGGGTACAGGGGGCTGGGGAGCAGTACTTC. The rearrangement joins TRBV11-2 to TRBJ2-7; 9 bases agree with TRBD1. After removal of 6 bases from V and 7 bases from J, the junction contained 7 bases not matched to a gene. The CDR3 has 13 residues. The germline gives CDR1 SGHAT, CDR2 FQNNGV.

The chain uses TRBV5-1 and TRBJ2-7; D possibly corresponds to TRBD2 (7 bases). CDR1 and CDR2 (germline): SGHRS, YFSETQ. Trimming stripped 0 bases from V and 7 bases from J, with 20 bases between. CDR3 length: 16 amino acids. CDR3 amino acids: CASSLGPRGGAEEQYF. The DNA for the CDR3 is TGCGCCAGCAGCTTGGGTCCCCGAGGGGGGGCAGAGGAGCAGTACTTC.

The V gene is TRBV10-3, the J gene TRBJ2-2; perhaps D is TRBD1 or TRBD2 (5 bases each). CDR3 length equals 14 residues. Deletions cut 3 bases from V and 4 bases from J, with 9 bases between. Germline values: CDR1 ENHRY, CDR2 SYGVKD. The CDR3 region is CAISDGGSTGELFF. The CDR3 DNA follows: TGTGCCATCAGTGATGGGGGAAGCACCGGGGAGCTGTTTTTT.

The rearrangement joins TRBV25-1 to TRBJ1-4, with D uncertain. V dropped 4 bases and J dropped 0 bases, with 12 bases sitting between them. The germline gives CDR1 MGHDK, CDR2 SYGVNS. The CDR3 length is 16 residues. The CDR3 sequence is CASSGGPASTNEKLFF. The CDR3 nucleotides are TGTGCCAGCAGTGGTGGGCCTGCCTCAACTAATGAAAAACTGTTTTTT. Supplemented by reference TRBV25-1 and TRBJ1-4, the full variable domain reads EADIYQTPRYLVIGTGKKITLECSQTMGHDKMYWYQQDPGMELHLIHYSYGVNSTEKGDLSSESTVSRIRTEHFPLTLESARPSHTSQYLCASSGGPASTNEKLFFGSGTQLSVL.

There are a few counts of this clone. The rearrangement links TRBV5-1 to TRBJ2-7; D may be TRBD1 (5 bases). The length of the CDR3 is 12 residues. Trimming pared 2 bases from V and 6 bases from J, leaving 9 bases between. From germline, CDR1 is SGHRS and CDR2 YFSETQ. CDR3 sequence: CASSFDRAEQYF. The CDR3 DNA sequence: TGCGCCAGCAGCTTTGACAGAGCCGAGCAGTACTTC.

The chain has TRBV4-2 and TRBJ2-5; 9 bases agree with TRBD1. V gave up 1 base and J gave up 2 bases; unmatched junction bases: 2. Germline CDR1 and CDR2: LGHNA and YNFKEQ. CDR3 length: 15 amino acids. This CDR3 is CASSQGGTGQETQYF. CDR3 coding DNA: TGTGCCAGCAGCCAAGGGGGGACAGGGCAAGAGACCCAGTACTTC.

The rearrangement uses TRBV4-3 and TRBJ2-7, with 11 bases fitting TRBD1. Germline-derived CDR1 and CDR2 are LGHNA and YSLEER. V trimming: 1 base; J trimming: 4 bases; junction bases outside the gene matches: 3. The CDR3 loop spans 15 amino acids. The CDR3 DNA reads as TGCGCCAGCAGCCAAGGGACAGGGGGCGTTTACGAGCAGTACTTC. This codes for CASSQGTGGVYEQYF.

V usage is TRBV5-1 and J usage is TRBJ2-7; 7 bases map to TRBD1. CDR1 and CDR2 from the germline V gene are SGHRS and YFSETQ. Trimming at V came to 2 bases and at J to 2 bases, leaving 1 base not matched to a gene. This CDR3 has 13 residues. The CDR3 sequence is CASSFGQAYEQYF. The DNA of the CDR3 is TGCGCCAGCAGCTTTGGACAGGCCTACGAGCAGTACTTC.

The chain uses TRBV9 and TRBJ2-1; possible D gene TRBD2, 7 bases. CDR1 is SGDLS and CDR2 is YYNGEE in the germline V gene. This CDR3 is built from 15 residues. The V gene lost 0 bases and the J gene lost 7 bases, with 14 bases spanning the gap. CDR3 in amino acids: CASSVGIGGRNEQFF. DNA of the CDR3: TGTGCCAGCAGCGTAGGAATCGGGGGGCGAAATGAGCAGTTCTTC.

J is TRBJ1-2 and V is TRBV27, with D unclear. This CDR3 is built from 16 residues. V lost 0 bases and J 4 bases, leaving 15 bases between the germline ends. In germline, CDR1 is MNHEY, CDR2 SMNVEV (reference sequence). The CDR3, as DNA: TGTGCCAGCAGTTTATCGGGCGGACTACTAATCTATGGCTACACCTTC. Its translation: CASSLSGGLLIYGYTF.